The 17 T cell receptor beta chains below come from one sample, sequenced in a study of cytotoxic CD8 clonotypes in ibrutinib-treated CLL. The data were produced by immunoSEQ multiplex PCR, yet TCRdb's version contains in-frame clones alone and is incomplete. The sample lists around 310,000 clones, 80% seen once, with about 6.7% in the top ten. Here the sequenced sample was PBMCs, taken before ibrutinib treatment. The source is a human donor with chronic lymphocytic leukemia.

The V call is TRBV10-2, the J call TRBJ2-5; D not resolved. CDR1 is WSHSY, CDR2 SAAADI, per germline. Trimming pared 2 bases from V and 6 bases from J, leaving 7 bases between. This CDR3 is 12 amino acids long. The CDR3 coding sequence is TGCGCCAGCAGTGAGGAATCGCAGACCCAGTACTTC. Amino acid sequence: CASSEESQTQYF.

This clone was recorded only once. This chain uses TRBV5-1 with TRBJ2-5, with 12 bases fitting TRBD2. Per germline, CDR1 SGHRS and CDR2 YFSETQ. With 5 bases clipped from V and 4 bases from J, the junction kept 3 bases outside the gene matches. There are 14 residues in the CDR3. CDR3 in DNA: TGCGCCAGCAGGACTAGCGGGAGAAGAGAGACCCAGTACTTC. Protein product: CASRTSGRRETQYF. The full variable domain, in which reference TRBV5-1 and TRBJ2-5 provide the parts outside the CDR3, is KAGVTQTPRYLIKTRGQQVTLSCSPISGHRSVSWYQQTPGQGLQFLFEYFSETQRNKGNFPGRFSGRQFSNSRSEMNVSTLELGDSALYLCASRTSGRRETQYFGPGTRLLVL.

The chain combines TRBV19 with TRBJ1-4; no clear D gene. The CDR3 totals 14 residues. From germline, CDR1 is LNHDA and CDR2 SQIVND (reference sequence). Trimming removed 3 bases at V and 6 bases at J, with 11 bases between. Written as DNA, the CDR3 is TGTGCCAGTAGTATCCCACGTTTTTATGAAAAACTGTTTTTT. This translates into CASSIPRFYEKLFF.

The chain has TRBV19 and TRBJ2-1; TRBD2 matches at 10 bases. This CDR3 contains 19 residues. CDR1 and CDR2 (germline): LNHDA, SQIVND (reference sequence). V shed 4 bases and J 0 bases; nucleotides not matched to a gene: 12. CDR3 amino acids: CASSTTPGLALSSYNEQFF. For the CDR3, the DNA is TGTGCCAGTAGTACAACACCGGGACTAGCGTTGAGCTCCTACAATGAGCAGTTCTTC.

The table lists this clone with a few counts. The chain joins TRBV15 to TRBJ1-1; TRBD1 is a possible D gene (6 bases). Trimming stripped 8 bases from V and 5 bases from J, with 27 bases between. The CDR3 runs 17 residues. The germline gives CDR1 LNHNV, CDR2 YYDKDF (reference sequence). The CDR3 region is CATANPGGRASGTEAFF. The CDR3 region has the DNA TGTGCCACCGCAAACCCGGGGGGCAGGGCGAGTGGGACTGAAGCTTTCTTT.

CDR3 residues: CASRGTTTYEQYF. The DNA for the CDR3 is TGTGCCAGCAGGGGTACTACAACCTACGAGCAGTACTTC. V and J are TRBV25-1 and TRBJ2-7; D gene uncertain. Trimming removed 6 bases at V and 2 bases at J, with 11 bases between. Germline lookup yields CDR1 MGHDK and CDR2 SYGVNS. The CDR3 is made up of 13 amino acids.

V and J are TRBV7-9 and TRBJ2-1; D remains unclear. This CDR3 has 13 amino acids. Germline values: CDR1 SEHNR, CDR2 FQNEAQ (reference sequence). Trimming cost V 1 base and J 10 bases, with 11 bases left between them. The CDR3 reads CASSLGLESEQFF. The CDR3 DNA follows: TGTGCCAGCAGCTTAGGTTTGGAGTCAGAGCAGTTCTTC.

The chain joins TRBV11-1 to TRBJ1-3, with D hard to call. Germline assignment: CDR1 SGHAT and CDR2 FQDESV (reference sequence). The CDR3 length is 17 residues. With 5 bases removed from V and 0 bases from J, the gap between germline ends came to 17 bases. In DNA form, the CDR3 reads TGTGCCAGCAGCCTAGGCACCTCCTACGCCTCTGGAAACACCATATATTTT. Its translation: CASSLGTSYASGNTIYF. The full variable domain, its missing parts supplied by reference TRBV11-1 and TRBJ1-3, is EAEVAQSPRYKITEKSQAVAFWCDPISGHATLYWYRQILGQGPELLVQFQDESVVDDSQLPKDRFSAERLKGVDSTLKIQPAELGDSAMYLCASSLGTSYASGNTIYFGEGSWLTVV.

The J gene is TRBJ2-1, the V gene TRBV28; 12 positions match TRBD2. V was pared by 3 bases and J by 3 bases, with 9 bases of the junction left unmatched. This CDR3 is built from 18 residues. CDR1 and CDR2 from the germline V gene are MDHEN and SYDVKM. The CDR3 is CASSFRTSGRTYYNEQFF. CDR3 in DNA: TGTGCCAGCAGTTTCCGAACTAGCGGGAGGACCTACTACAATGAGCAGTTCTTC.

This clone was detected only a few times. V is TRBV2 and J is TRBJ2-7, with TRBD1 matching over 8 bases. The CDR3 consists of 15 residues. Per germline, CDR1 SNHLY and CDR2 FYNNEI. V was pared by 6 bases and J by 3 bases, with 10 bases of the junction left unmatched. This CDR3 is CASRVGQGSFYEQYF. The CDR3 DNA reads TGTGCCAGCAGAGTCGGACAGGGTAGCTTCTACGAGCAGTACTTC.

The J gene is TRBJ2-1, the V gene TRBV29-1; D ambiguous. V was shortened by 3 bases and J by 4 bases, with 13 bases between the two germline ends. The CDR3 extends over 14 amino acids. Germline lookup yields CDR1 SQVTM and CDR2 ANQGSEA. The CDR3 is CSVDFLRQYNEQFF. CDR3 sequence (DNA): TGCAGCGTTGATTTCTTGCGGCAGTACAATGAGCAGTTCTTC.

The chain has TRBV18 and TRBJ2-3, with TRBD1 matching over 7 bases. Trimming cost V 6 bases and J 6 bases; bases outside gene matches: 12. CDR3 length: 15 residues. CDR1 is KGHSH, CDR2 LQKENI, per germline. The CDR3 here is CASSPSTGLADTQYF. In DNA, the CDR3 is TGTGCCAGCTCTCCATCGACAGGGTTGGCGGATACGCAGTATTTT. The full variable domain, rest sourced from reference TRBV18 and TRBJ2-3, is NAGVMQNPRHLVRRRGQEARLRCSPMKGHSHVYWYRQLPEEGLKFMVYLQKENIIDESGMPKERFSAEFPKEGPSILRIQQVVRGDSAAYFCASSPSTGLADTQYFGPGTRLTVL.

The chain joins TRBV25-1 to TRBJ1-1; D ambiguous. Per germline, CDR1 MGHDK and CDR2 SYGVNS. Trimming stripped 8 bases from V and 4 bases from J, with 17 bases between. The CDR3 runs 14 residues. CDR3 in DNA: TGTGCCAGCCGTTCGGTGTCTTGGAGCACTGAAGCTTTCTTT. This encodes CASRSVSWSTEAFF.

This rearrangement joins TRBV30 to TRBJ2-3; D gene unclear. The germline gives CDR1 GTSNPN, CDR2 SVGIG (reference sequence). The V end was cut by 8 bases, the J end by 6 bases, with 15 bases between. The CDR3 runs to 12 residues. The CDR3 coding sequence is TGTGCCCGGGCGTTGCGACTGGATACGCAGTATTTT. Its protein product is CARALRLDTQYF. Full variable domain (remainder filled in from reference TRBV30 and TRBJ2-3): SQTIHQWPATLVQPVGSPLSLECTVEGTSNPNLYWYRQAAGRGLQLLFYSVGIGQISSEVPQNLSASRPQDRQFILSSKKLLLSDSGFYLCARALRLDTQYFGPGTRLTVL.

The CDR3 DNA follows: TGCAGCGTGGGACTCGAGATATACCAAGAGACCCAGTACTTC. Protein: CSVGLEIYQETQYF. The rearrangement joins TRBV29-1 to TRBJ2-5, with a tentative D call TRBD2 (6 bases). The CDR3 spans 14 residues. V lost 6 bases to trimming and J lost 0 bases, with 14 bases between them. Germline V lookup: CDR1 SQVTM, CDR2 ANQGSEA.

This clone appeared once. The chain employs TRBV18 and TRBJ1-3, with 7 bases fitting TRBD1. Germline assignment: CDR1 KGHSH and CDR2 LQKENI. The V and J ends lost 3 bases and 5 bases, in that order; junction bases with no gene match: 13. The CDR3 loop spans 17 amino acids. CDR3 residues: CASSPGTVVSLRNTIYF. CDR3 in DNA: TGTGCCAGCTCACCCGGGACAGTAGTTTCCCTACGAAACACCATATATTTT. The entire variable domain, with the rest obtained from reference TRBV18 and TRBJ1-3, is as follows: NAGVMQNPRHLVRRRGQEARLRCSPMKGHSHVYWYRQLPEEGLKFMVYLQKENIIDESGMPKERFSAEFPKEGPSILRIQQVVRGDSAAYFCASSPGTVVSLRNTIYFGEGSWLTVV.

The table lists this clone with a few counts. The rearrangement uses TRBV14 and TRBJ2-1; D is uncertain. This CDR3 spans 13 amino acids. Per the germline V gene, CDR1 is SGHDN and CDR2 is FVKESK. V lost 4 bases and J lost 3, with 7 bases in between. CDR3 loop: CASSPPNYNEQFF. Written as DNA, the CDR3 is TGTGCCAGCAGCCCCCCGAACTACAATGAGCAGTTCTTC.